What follows is one T cell receptor beta chain and its context. Its cognate antigen is unknown. The data are from a study of CD8 T cell repertoires and HIV-1 epitope variants. Generated by immunoSEQ multiplex PCR, the TCRdb table keeps only in-frame clones and is missing some. The table lists 6,500 to 9,000 clones, around two thirds of them singletons. The CDR3 length is 13 residues. The V end was cut by 0 bases, the J end by 3 bases, with 6 bases between. Germline V gene lookup returns CDR1 SGHKS and CDR2 YYEKEE (reference sequence). Sequencing used cultured CD8+ T cells derived from PBMCs. V is TRBV5-5 and J is TRBJ1-1; no firm D call. The source is a male donor with HIV. CDR3 sequence (DNA): TGTGCCAGCAGCTTGGCCAGCGACACTGAAGCTTTCTTT. Amino acid sequence: CASSLASDTEAFF.